The clone carrying this T cell receptor beta chain occurred once. Its specificity is not known. The sample is drawn from a study of shared clonotypes between healthy human individuals. General study findings and limits: Sample collection involved blood only; tissue repertoires are likely different. Among the subsets, naive ones generally showed larger estimated richness than memory ones.

Measured with immunoSEQ multiplex PCR; TCRdb has only the in-frame clones, and not every one. This table has roughly 2 million clones, roughly 96% appearing once. The CDR3 runs 14 residues. Trimming removed 6 bases from V and 7 bases from J; junction bases left unmatched: 10. Germline CDR1 reads LNHDA; CDR2 reads SQIVND (reference sequence). Sample: naive CD4+ T cells sorted from blood. Subset specified: CD45RA+ positively selected. The chain uses TRBV19 and TRBJ2-7, with TRBD1 matching 9 bases. This clonotype was sampled from a man between 18 and 35 years old in good health. The CDR3 spells CASSNWTGAQEQYF. The CDR3 DNA sequence: TGTGCCAGTAGCAACTGGACAGGGGCGCAGGAGCAGTACTTC.